This T cell receptor beta chain was sequenced for a study of blood T cell repertoires in COVID-19. The wider study: Samples taken during acute and convalescent COVID-19 were collected in the United States, Italy and Spain. Sources were T cells, B-cell-depleted T cells, or PBMCs; the material itself was cDNA or gDNA.

The V gene end was trimmed by 3 bases and the J gene end by 3 bases; junction bases not matched to a gene: 7. CDR1 and CDR2 (germline): LNHDA, SQIVND (reference sequence). The CDR3 length is 16 residues. Authors' processing steps: How many nucleated cells were present was estimated from reference gene primer amplification. Method: immunoSEQ multiplex PCR; TCRdb's copy keeps in-frame clones and lacks some. The V and J calls and the clone size are those of that table, but D and trimming were determined from the DNA. The sample yields about 100,000 clones, less than 90% seen once. The clonotype originates from a human donor in a cohort sampled during active COVID-19. The gene calls are TRBV19 and TRBJ1-3; 8 bases align to TRBD1. The sequenced sample consisted of peripheral blood. For the CDR3, the DNA is TGTGCCAGTAGTATGGGGACAGGACTCGGTGGAAACACCATATATTTT. It specifies CASSMGTGLGGNTIYF.